This TCR beta chain was captured in a study of T cell changes during pregnancy in multiple sclerosis. Profiling relied on immunoSEQ multiplex PCR, and the TCRdb table lists in-frame clones only, not all of them. The profile covers more than 85,000 clones, with 94% appearing a single time and around 1.7% taken by the ten largest. Trimming removed 2 bases at V and 0 bases at J, with 11 bases between. Per the germline V gene, CDR1 is SQVTM and CDR2 is ANQGSEA. CDR3 length: 14 amino acids. This sequence originates from a female donor in good health, enrolled as a control in a pregnancy study. The rearrangement joins TRBV29-1 to TRBJ2-7; no reliable D call. Specimen: peripheral blood, collected after pregnancy. Here the CDR3 reads CSVERGDLSYEQYF. The CDR3, as DNA: TGCAGCGTTGAACGAGGCGACCTCTCCTACGAGCAGTACTTC.